This paragraph covers one T cell receptor beta chain sequence. This specimen comes from a study of blood T cell repertoires in COVID-19. Study as a whole: The samples span acute and convalescent COVID-19 from the United States, Italy and Spain. PBMCs, B-cell-depleted T cells, or T cells provided the cDNA or gDNA that made up the material.

As handled by the study authors: Scientists estimated how many nucleated cells there were by amplifying reference gene primers. The protocol was immunoSEQ multiplex PCR, while the TCRdb copy is restricted to in-frame clones and leaves out a portion. V and J calls and clone size come straight from that table; D and trimming were deduced from the DNA. The sample shows some 42,000 clones, around 90% of them seen only once. This CDR3 comprises 12 residues. Germline lookup yields CDR1 SQVTM and CDR2 ANQGSEA. The V gene lost 2 bases and the J gene lost 7 bases, with 11 bases spanning the gap. The sequence was collected from a human donor in a cohort sampled during active COVID-19. The sequenced sample consisted of peripheral blood. V and J are TRBV29-1 and TRBJ1-1; D is perhaps TRBD1 (6 bases). The CDR3 nucleotides read TGCAGCGTTGAAAAACAGGGAAATGAAGCTTTCTTT. As protein: CSVEKQGNEAFF.